This record concerns one TCR beta chain sequence. The antigen is undetermined. V gave up 4 bases and J gave up 8 bases; unmatched junction bases: 11. Germline CDR1 and CDR2: KGHDR and SFDVKD. The CDR3 spans 16 residues. This specimen comes from a study of T-cell reconstitution after alpha-beta-depleted transplantation in children. General study findings and limits: Newly produced T cells mostly accounted for T-cell counts and diversity one year post-transplant. Approximately two months post-transplant, alpha-beta T cells reportedly originated from several hundred expanded graft clones.

The TCRbeta library incorporated unique molecular identifiers. TCRdb re-analysed the PCR reads in MiXCR, keeping a single row per CDR3 protein. This sample carries 490,000 or so distinct CDR3 sequences, more than 9% of them seen once, and the ten largest clones take 2% to 2.5%. The chain couples TRBV24-1 to TRBJ2-1; 9 bases agree with TRBD1. The clonotype was recovered from a child aged 2 to 10 with inherited bone marrow failure, due to receive a stem cell transplant. This material consisted of PBMCs, taken before TCRalphabeta/CD19-depleted stem cell transplant. CDR3 region: CATSDPSGTGWHEQFF. The CDR3 DNA follows: TGTGCCACCAGTGACCCCTCCGGGACAGGGTGGCATGAGCAGTTCTTC.